These 23 T cell receptor beta chains were sequenced from one sample in a study of blood T cell repertoires in COVID-19. The protocol was immunoSEQ multiplex PCR, while the TCRdb copy is restricted to in-frame clones and leaves out a portion. The data show about 18,000 clones, 85% to 90% seen once. The specimen was peripheral blood. The receptor source for this set is a man in his 60s with active COVID-19.

The rearrangement links TRBV19 to TRBJ2-5; 12 bases are a match to TRBD2. This CDR3 region has 17 residues. J lost 1 base, V lost 6 bases, and 9 bases had no gene match. Germline values: CDR1 LNHDA, CDR2 SQIVND (reference sequence). CDR3 bases: TGTGCCAGTAGCCCTGAGGCTAGCGGGGGGGTCCAAGAGACCCAGTACTTC. It yields the protein CASSPEASGGVQETQYF.

V usage is TRBV7-9 and J usage is TRBJ2-7; D call uncertain. The CDR3 totals 14 residues. The germline gives CDR1 SEHNR, CDR2 FQNEAQ (reference sequence). V dropped 1 base and J dropped 4 bases, with 11 bases sitting between them. The CDR3 DNA follows: TGTGCCAGCAGCTTAGAGGCTAGTTTGTACGAGCAGTACTTC. The encoded protein is CASSLEASLYEQYF.

This sequence joins TRBV5-1 and TRBJ1-5; 7 bases are shared with TRBD1. The V and J ends lost 0 bases and 7 bases, in that order; junction bases with no gene match: 7. The CDR3 covers 15 residues. Germline CDR1 is SGHRS and CDR2 is YFSETQ. This CDR3 reads CASSLGQGKGQPQHF. The CDR3 region has the DNA TGCGCCAGCAGCTTGGGACAGGGTAAGGGACAGCCCCAGCATTTT.

CDR3 region: CASSRSADRATGELFF. DNA of the CDR3: TGTGCCAGCAGCCGGTCGGCGGACAGGGCCACCGGGGAGCTGTTTTTT. The rearrangement links TRBV7-9 to TRBJ2-2; 8 bases align to TRBD1. CDR1 and CDR2 (germline): SEHNR, FQNEAQ (reference sequence). V trimming: 5 bases; J trimming: 4 bases; junction bases outside the gene matches: 9. The CDR3 consists of 16 residues.

This rearrangement joins TRBV7-3 to TRBJ2-1; 9 nucleotides match TRBD1. Per the germline V gene, CDR1 is SGHTA and CDR2 is FQGTGA. The J segment lost 3 bases and the V segment lost 4 bases, leaving 1 base of the junction unmatched. The CDR3 consists of 14 residues. The CDR3 DNA sequence: TGTGCCAGCAGCTCGACAGGGGGCTACAATGAGCAGTTCTTC. It specifies CASSSTGGYNEQFF.

This chain connects TRBV19 to TRBJ1-5; D not certain. CDR3 size: 15 residues. CDR1 is LNHDA, CDR2 SQIVND, per germline (reference sequence). V dropped 2 bases and J dropped 5 bases, with 13 bases sitting between them. The CDR3: CASSIQQTSYQPQHF. In nucleotides, the CDR3 is TGTGCCAGTAGTATACAACAGACGTCATATCAGCCCCAGCATTTT.

The chain employs TRBV28 and TRBJ1-1, with D tentatively TRBD1 (6 bases). The V and J ends lost 3 bases and 11 bases respectively, with 13 bases between them. There are 12 residues in the CDR3. Germline V gene lookup returns CDR1 MDHEN and CDR2 SYDVKM. This CDR3 reads CASSFRGSWAFF. As DNA, the CDR3 is TGTGCCAGCAGTTTTAGGGGGTCTTGGGCTTTCTTT.

The DNA for the CDR3 is TGTGCCAGCAGTTCAGGGGGAGCTCAACAAGAGACCCAGTACTTC. As protein: CASSSGGAQQETQYF. This chain links TRBV6-2 or TRBV6-3 with TRBJ2-5; 7 bases agree with TRBD1. There are 15 residues in the CDR3. The germline V gene has CDR1 MNHEY and CDR2 SVGEGT. The J segment lost 2 bases and the V segment lost 4 bases, leaving 7 bases of the junction unmatched.

This clone was detected only once. The J gene is TRBJ1-6, the V gene TRBV6-5, with TRBD1 identical over 7 bases. The ends lost 7 bases at V and 4 bases at J; junction bases unmatched: 1. This CDR3 has 13 amino acids. Germline CDR1 MNHEY, CDR2 SVGAGI. CDR3 amino acids: CASMTGYNSPLHF. The CDR3 DNA reads as TGTGCCAGCATGACAGGGTATAATTCACCCCTCCACTTT.

This clone occurred once. CDR3 coding DNA: TGCGCCAGCAGCCAAGATTTCCTGACGGGACAGTTCGCGAACACCGGGGAGCTGTTTTTT. Encoded protein: CASSQDFLTGQFANTGELFF. The chain employs TRBV4-1 and TRBJ2-2; 7 bases align to TRBD1. Germline CDR1 MGHRA, CDR2 YSYEKL. The CDR3 length is 20 residues. Trimming at V came to 0 bases and at J to 0 bases, leaving 13 bases not matched to a gene.

V and J are TRBV7-6 and TRBJ2-3; a weak D match, TRBD1 (6 bases). The V gene lost 5 bases and the J gene lost 0 bases, with 18 bases spanning the gap. Germline CDR1 SGHVS, CDR2 FNYEAQ. CDR3 length equals 17 residues. The CDR3, as DNA: TGTGCCAGCAGCCGGGGACGGACAGCTTCTAGCACAGATACGCAGTATTTT. Translating it yields CASSRGRTASSTDTQYF.

V is TRBV4-1 and J is TRBJ2-1, with D possibly matching TRBD2 (5 bases). The V end lost 0 bases, the J end lost 0 bases, and 9 bases lay between the germline ends. Per germline, CDR1 MGHRA and CDR2 YSYEKL. The CDR3 loop spans 16 amino acids. CDR3 bases: TGCGCCAGCAGCCAAGAGAGAGGGAACTCCTACAATGAGCAGTTCTTC. Its protein is CASSQERGNSYNEQFF.

The V call is TRBV11-3, the J call TRBJ1-1, with D possibly being TRBD1 (6 bases). Germline CDR1 SGHNT, CDR2 YENEEA. There are 15 residues in the CDR3. The germline V and J ends were trimmed by 4 bases and 4 bases, with 16 bases remaining between them. The CDR3 nucleotides are TGTGCCAGCAGCTCCGCCGGGGGGCGGACCACTGAAGCTTTCTTT. It yields the protein CASSSAGGRTTEAFF.

This clone has only one observation. This chain joins TRBV11-3 and TRBJ2-1, with D maybe TRBD1 (7 bases). The V gene lost 4 bases and the J gene lost 8 bases, with 24 bases spanning the gap. Germline lookup yields CDR1 SGHNT and CDR2 YENEEA. The CDR3 spans 17 residues. CDR3 sequence: CASSSHRGVATGDEQFF. In nucleotides, the CDR3 is TGTGCCAGCAGCTCTCACCGCGGGGTAGCTACAGGGGATGAGCAGTTCTTC. Supplemented by reference TRBV11-3 and TRBJ2-1, the full variable domain reads EAGVVQSPRYKIIEKKQPVAFWCNPISGHNTLYWYLQNLGQGPELLIRYENEEAVDDSQLPKDRFSAERLKGVDSTLKIQPAELGDSAVYLCASSSHRGVATGDEQFFGPGTRLTVL.

The chain uses TRBV2 and TRBJ2-4; perhaps TRBD1 as D (5 bases). The CDR3 loop spans 14 amino acids. Germline assignment: CDR1 SNHLY and CDR2 FYNNEI. V lost 6 bases to trimming and J lost 3 bases, with 12 bases between them. The CDR3 sequence is CASRRGINKNIQYF. The CDR3 nucleotides are TGTGCCAGCAGAAGGGGCATCAACAAAAACATTCAGTACTTC.

The chain has TRBV9 and TRBJ2-1, with 10 nucleotides matching TRBD2. In germline, CDR1 is SGDLS, CDR2 YYNGEE. J gave up 6 bases and V 8 bases, and 8 bases lay outside the gene matches. This CDR3 has 14 residues. This CDR3 reads CASNSGGALNEQFF. The DNA of the CDR3 is TGTGCCAGTAACAGCGGGGGGGCGCTCAATGAGCAGTTCTTC.

This clone was seen just once. The rearrangement uses TRBV7-9 and TRBJ2-1, with D possibly being TRBD1 (6 bases). This CDR3 spans 12 amino acids. Germline-derived CDR1 and CDR2 are SEHNR and FQNEAQ (reference sequence). The V and J ends lost 5 bases and 7 bases respectively, with 9 bases between them. The CDR3 here is CASSLTGNEQFF. The CDR3, as DNA: TGTGCCAGCAGCCTCACAGGGAATGAGCAGTTCTTC.

CDR3 residues: CASSKCGGALREQFF. In DNA form, the CDR3 reads TGTGCCAGCAGCAAATGCGGCGGGGCCCTTAGGGAGCAGTTCTTC. The chain joins TRBV21-1 to TRBJ2-1; no check of the table's D call, TRBD2, against the DNA was made. TRBV21-1 is deemed a pseudogene. The CDR3 sequence is 15 residues long.

The V gene is TRBV6-5, the J gene TRBJ1-1, with D perhaps TRBD1 (6 bases). Trimming cost V 4 bases and J 7 bases, with 7 bases left between them. The germline V gene encodes CDR1 MNHEY and CDR2 SVGAGI. This CDR3 is 11 amino acids long. The CDR3 loop is CASSSRGEAFF. The CDR3, as DNA: TGTGCCAGCAGTTCCAGGGGTGAAGCTTTCTTT.

The chain recombines TRBV5-4 with TRBJ1-4, with 12 positions matching TRBD1. The J segment lost 8 bases and the V segment lost 4 bases, leaving 9 bases of the junction unmatched. Germline V gene data show CDR1 as SGHNT and CDR2 as YYREEE (reference sequence). The CDR3 is 16 residues long. CDR3 DNA: TGTGCCAGCAGCCGCCCGGGGACAGGGGGCCGCGAAAAACTGTTTTTT. This gives the protein CASSRPGTGGREKLFF. The full variable domain, completed using reference TRBV5-4 and TRBJ1-4, is ETGVTQSPTHLIKTRGQQVTLRCSSQSGHNTVSWYQQALGQGPQFIFQYYREEENGRGNFPPRFSGLQFPNYSSELNVNALELDDSALYLCASSRPGTGGREKLFFGSGTQLSVL.

This clone came up a few times. The chain joins TRBV7-8 to TRBJ2-7; 7 positions match TRBD1. V trimming: 6 bases; J trimming: 0 bases; junction bases outside the gene matches: 8. The V gene's germline CDR1 is SGHVS and CDR2 FQNEAQ. The CDR3 contains 15 residues. CDR3 loop: CASSRDRASSYEQYF. The CDR3 DNA is TGTGCCAGCAGTCGAGACAGGGCAAGCTCCTACGAGCAGTACTTC.

The rearrangement uses TRBV18 and TRBJ2-3; D call uncertain. V was pared by 2 bases and J by 3 bases, with 12 bases between. The CDR3 sequence is 15 residues long. The germline CDR1 and CDR2 sequences are KGHSH and LQKENI. The CDR3 is CASSPLRVGTDTQYF. CDR3 nucleotide sequence: TGTGCCAGCTCACCATTACGGGTCGGAACAGATACGCAGTATTTT.

The chain employs TRBV19 and TRBJ2-6, with TRBD1 as a possible D gene (6 bases). This CDR3 is built from 17 residues. Trimming took off 0 bases at V and 0 bases at J, with 9 bases between the two ends. Germline V gene lookup returns CDR1 LNHDA and CDR2 SQIVND (reference sequence). CDR3 protein: CASSIETGSSGANVLTF. The CDR3 nucleotides are TGTGCCAGTAGTATAGAAACAGGGAGCTCTGGGGCCAACGTCCTGACTTTC.